This record covers a single TCR beta chain. The antigen remains unidentified. This sample is part of a study of PD-L1 blockade in urothelial cancer. The overall study: T cells were recovered from blood samples at a median of roughly 150,000. Study results and caveats: Durable-benefit patients expanded tumor-associated blood clones more at 3 weeks.

Repertoires were generated with immunoSEQ multiplex PCR, while TCRdb's copy carries only in-frame clones and drops some. This table has about 120,000 clones, roughly 86% appearing once. Specified time point: peripheral blood 6 weeks after treatment start. V lost 5 bases and J lost 1; bases outside the gene matches: 2. This CDR3 is built from 14 residues. From germline, CDR1 is PRHDT and CDR2 FYEKMQ (reference sequence). This TCR came from a man in his fifties with urothelial cancer. The sequencing here drew on PBMCs, taken around atezolizumab (anti-PD-L1) treatment. This chain connects TRBV13 to TRBJ2-3; 8 bases align to TRBD1. CDR3 protein: CASSVDRGTDTQYF. For the CDR3, the DNA is TGTGCCAGCAGCGTGGACAGGGGCACAGATACGCAGTATTTT.